One sample yielded the 30 T cell receptor beta chains listed below, sequenced in a study of shared clonotypes between healthy human individuals. Only CD45RO-negative cells positively selected for CCR7 counted as naive CD8 cells, so terminally differentiated effector memory CD45RA+ cells were excluded. The protocol was immunoSEQ multiplex PCR, while the TCRdb copy is restricted to in-frame clones and leaves out a portion. The table records over 800,000 clones, 80% to 95% of them present only once. Sample: naive CD8+ T cells sorted from blood. These receptors were taken from a man aged 30 to 39 in good health.

This chain uses TRBV19 with TRBJ1-1, with D possibly matching TRBD1 (6 bases). Germline-derived CDR1 and CDR2 are LNHDA and SQIVND (reference sequence). The CDR3 loop spans 13 amino acids. V lost 5 bases and J lost 4, with 11 bases in between. Here the CDR3 reads CASSVTGTTEAFF. In nucleotides, the CDR3 is TGTGCCAGTAGTGTCACAGGGACCACTGAAGCTTTCTTT.

The chain carries TRBV6-5 and TRBJ1-5; D gene unclear. Germline V gene sequence: CDR1 MNHEY, CDR2 SVGAGI. This CDR3 is 15 amino acids long. V was clipped by 5 bases and J by 1 base, with 12 bases between them. CDR3 nucleotide sequence: TGTGCCAGCAGTCGAAGCCGACACAGCAATCAGCCCCAGCATTTT. Translation gives CASSRSRHSNQPQHF.

This chain connects TRBV7-3 to TRBJ2-7; possible D gene TRBD2, 7 bases. The CDR3 contains 15 residues. Germline V gene sequence: CDR1 SGHTA, CDR2 FQGTGA. V was clipped by 4 bases and J by 0 bases, with 13 bases between them. The CDR3 region has the DNA TGTGCCAGCAGCTCGGGGGGCGGGAGCTCCTACGAGCAGTACTTC. It codes for CASSSGGGSSYEQYF.

The genes are TRBV7-2 and TRBJ2-7; D unresolved. The length of the CDR3 is 15 residues. Trimming stripped 4 bases from V and 2 bases from J, with 15 bases between. Germline values: CDR1 SGHTA, CDR2 FQGNSA. The CDR3 loop is CASSSDSLEAYEQYF. Written as DNA, the CDR3 is TGTGCCAGCAGCTCGGATAGCCTAGAGGCCTACGAGCAGTACTTC.

This chain joins TRBV4-3 and TRBJ2-7, with D possibly matching TRBD2 (5 bases). This CDR3 is 13 amino acids long. The germline CDR1 and CDR2 sequences are LGHNA and YSLEER. V was shortened by 2 bases and J by 5 bases, with 10 bases between the two germline ends. The DNA of the CDR3 is TGCGCCAGCAGCCAATCCGGGATCCACGAGCAGTACTTC. This translates into CASSQSGIHEQYF.

This clone appeared a single time. V and J are TRBV15 and TRBJ1-1; 8 nucleotides match TRBD1. Trimming removed 9 bases from V and 1 base from J; junction bases left unmatched: 10. Per germline, CDR1 LNHNV and CDR2 YYDKDF (reference sequence). The CDR3 consists of 15 residues. The CDR3 spells CATSSLGQGNTEAFF. The CDR3 nucleotides are TGTGCCACTTCCTCCCTAGGACAGGGGAACACTGAAGCTTTCTTT.

The chain joins TRBV9 to TRBJ1-3; D is unresolved. V shed 4 bases and J shed 8 bases, with 10 bases lying between them. The CDR3 covers 12 residues. Germline CDR1 reads SGDLS; CDR2 reads YYNGEE. CDR3 region: CASSPDGYTIYF. For the CDR3, the DNA is TGTGCCAGCAGCCCGGATGGGTACACCATATATTTT.

V and J are TRBV11-2 and TRBJ2-1; TRBD1 matches 7 bases. There are 15 residues in the CDR3. The germline V gene encodes CDR1 SGHAT and CDR2 FQNNGV. Trimming removed 5 bases from V and 9 bases from J; junction bases left unmatched: 13. The CDR3 region has the DNA TGTGCCAGCAGCCCGACAGGGTCTCTGTATGGTGAGCAGTTCTTC. This translates into CASSPTGSLYGEQFF.

The chain couples TRBV15 to TRBJ2-7; 9 bases align to TRBD1. Germline trimming cut 6 bases from V and 4 bases from J; bases unmatched to any gene: 4. This CDR3 has 13 residues. The germline V gene has CDR1 LNHNV and CDR2 YYDKDF (reference sequence). The CDR3 is CATSHGQGYEQYF. The CDR3 coding sequence is TGTGCCACCAGTCACGGACAGGGGTACGAGCAGTACTTC.

The chain uses TRBV7-7 and TRBJ1-1; tentative D call: TRBD1 (5 bases). The CDR3 length is 13 residues. The germline V gene has CDR1 SSHAT and CDR2 FNYEAQ (reference sequence). V lost 4 bases and J 1 base, leaving 7 bases between the germline ends. The CDR3 is CASSSDRNTEAFF. CDR3 DNA sequence: TGTGCCAGCAGCTCAGACAGGAACACTGAAGCTTTCTTT. The entire variable domain, with the rest obtained from reference TRBV7-7 and TRBJ1-1, is as follows: GAGVSQSPRYKVTKRGQDVTLRCDPISSHATLYWYQQALGQGPEFLTYFNYEAQPDKSGLPSDRFSAERPEGSISTLTIQRTEQRDSAMYRCASSSDRNTEAFFGQGTRLTVV.

The chain uses TRBV7-9 and TRBJ2-7; a weak D match, TRBD1 (5 bases). The CDR3 is 13 amino acids. Trimming took off 4 bases at V and 2 bases at J, with 9 bases between the two ends. Germline CDR1 SEHNR, CDR2 FQNEAQ (reference sequence). As DNA, the CDR3 is TGTGCCAGCAGCTCCAGGGATACCTACGAGCAGTACTTC. Translating gives CASSSRDTYEQYF.

This clone was detected once. This sequence joins TRBV28 and TRBJ2-7; weak D call: TRBD2 (5 bases). From germline, CDR1 is MDHEN and CDR2 SYDVKM. The CDR3 consists of 15 residues. Trimming left V 1 base short and J 4 bases short, with 14 bases between. The CDR3 is CASSLLPSPGYEQYF. The CDR3 nucleotides read TGTGCCAGCAGTTTATTACCAAGCCCGGGGTACGAGCAGTACTTC.

The V gene is TRBV28, the J gene TRBJ1-5; 7 bases agree with TRBD1. This CDR3 is built from 17 residues. Per the germline V gene, CDR1 is MDHEN and CDR2 is SYDVKM. V dropped 10 bases and J dropped 0; count of bases not matched to a gene: 15. CDR3 region: CATTRDRRRYSNQPQHF. CDR3 coding DNA: TGTGCCACGACCCGGGACAGAAGGAGGTATAGCAATCAGCCCCAGCATTTT.

The chain uses TRBV27 and TRBJ2-2, with no clear D. Germline V gene lookup returns CDR1 MNHEY and CDR2 SMNVEV (reference sequence). Deletions cut 2 bases from V and 6 bases from J, with 10 bases between. The CDR3 loop spans 14 amino acids. CDR3 DNA sequence: TGTGCCAGCAGTTTAAACTACCCCGCCGGGGAGCTGTTTTTT. Its protein product is CASSLNYPAGELFF.

This clone showed up just once. The chain combines TRBV7-9 with TRBJ2-1; the D is unclear. Germline CDR1 reads SEHNR; CDR2 reads FQNEAQ (reference sequence). This CDR3 spans 17 amino acids. Trimming cost V 4 bases and J 0 bases, with 16 bases left between them. The CDR3 loop reads CASSYGPVGHSYNEQFF. The DNA for the CDR3 is TGTGCCAGCAGCTATGGGCCCGTGGGCCACTCCTACAATGAGCAGTTCTTC. Drawing the rest from reference TRBV7-9 and TRBJ2-1, the complete variable domain is DTGVSQNPRHKITKRGQNVTFRCDPISEHNRLYWYRQTLGQGPEFLTYFQNEAQLEKSRLLSDRFSAERPKGSFSTLEIQRTEQGDSAMYLCASSYGPVGHSYNEQFFGPGTRLTVL.

The V call is TRBV5-4, the J call TRBJ2-7; 8 positions agree with TRBD2. V was pared by 6 bases and J by 6 bases, with 11 bases of the junction left unmatched. The CDR3 is 14 amino acids. From germline, CDR1 is SGHNT and CDR2 YYREEE (reference sequence). The CDR3, as DNA: TGTGCCAGCAAGGAGGGCGGGGGGCCGGGCGAGCAGTACTTC. Its translation: CASKEGGGPGEQYF.

This clone was detected only once. The chain has TRBV11-3 and TRBJ2-7, with 7 bases matching TRBD2. V lost 6 bases to trimming and J lost 0 bases; unmatched junction nucleotides: 14. CDR1 and CDR2 (germline): SGHNT, YENEEA. CDR3 length: 17 amino acids. The CDR3 loop is CASSPGISGPSSYEQYF. The CDR3 coding sequence is TGTGCCAGCAGTCCTGGGATTAGCGGGCCTAGCTCCTACGAGCAGTACTTC.

The chain couples TRBV5-1 to TRBJ2-1; D is undetermined. Trimming took off 4 bases at V and 13 bases at J, with 12 bases between the two ends. CDR1 SGHRS and CDR2 YFSETQ come from the germline V gene. The CDR3 is made up of 11 amino acids. CDR3 coding DNA: TGCGCCAGCAGCCAGAACCGGTATCAGTTCTTC. This encodes CASSQNRYQFF. Together with reference TRBV5-1 and TRBJ2-1, the CDR3 gives the full variable domain: KAGVTQTPRYLIKTRGQQVTLSCSPISGHRSVSWYQQTPGQGLQFLFEYFSETQRNKGNFPGRFSGRQFSNSRSEMNVSTLELGDSALYLCASSQNRYQFFGPGTRLTVL.

The V call is TRBV7-9, the J call TRBJ2-5, with 9 nucleotides matching TRBD1. The CDR3 has 14 residues. The V and J ends lost 1 base and 4 bases, in that order; junction bases with no gene match: 1. Looked up from germline, CDR1 is SEHNR and CDR2 is FQNEAQ (reference sequence). CDR3 coding DNA: TGTGCCAGCAGCTTAGTGGACAGGGGAGAGACCCAGTACTTC. Translated: CASSLVDRGETQYF.

The chain joins TRBV5-1 to TRBJ2-1; D is uncertain. CDR1 SGHRS and CDR2 YFSETQ come from the germline V gene. There are 16 residues in the CDR3. The germline V and J ends were trimmed by 4 bases and 5 bases, with 19 bases remaining between them. CDR3 region: CASSPIVGNGDNEQFF. CDR3 coding DNA: TGCGCCAGCAGCCCCATTGTGGGGAACGGCGACAATGAGCAGTTCTTC.

This chain joins TRBV11-2 and TRBJ2-7; the match to TRBD1 covers 8 bases. Germline assignment: CDR1 SGHAT and CDR2 FQNNGV. The CDR3 has 13 residues. The V gene end was trimmed by 6 bases and the J gene end by 1 base; junction bases not matched to a gene: 2. The CDR3 reads CASRGTGSYEQYF. CDR3 nucleotides: TGTGCCAGCAGGGGGACAGGTTCCTACGAGCAGTACTTC.

CDR3 sequence reads: CASSKLEGVSLGEQYF. The CDR3 region has the DNA TGTGCCAGCAGCAAACTAGAGGGAGTTTCCCTCGGCGAGCAGTACTTC. This chain joins TRBV21-1 and TRBJ2-7; TRBD2 is the table's D call, not checked against the DNA. TRBV21-1 is listed as a pseudogene. There are 16 residues in the CDR3.

The chain carries TRBV9 and TRBJ2-7, with 12 bases aligning to TRBD2. This CDR3 comprises 15 residues. The germline gives CDR1 SGDLS, CDR2 YYNGEE. The trim removed 4 bases at V and 7 bases at J, leaving 9 bases unmatched. In nucleotides, the CDR3 is TGTGCCAGCAGCCCTGGGGTACTAGCGGGAGGTGAGCAGTACTTC. Residues: CASSPGVLAGGEQYF.

This rearrangement joins TRBV19 to TRBJ2-7, with D tentatively TRBD1 or TRBD2 (9 bases each). Trimming took 6 bases from V and 0 from J, leaving 15 bases between them. The CDR3 is 15 amino acids. Germline V gene sequence: CDR1 LNHDA, CDR2 SQIVND (reference sequence). The CDR3, as DNA: TGTGCCAGTAGAGCGGGGGGACAGGGCTCCTACGAGCAGTACTTC. This translates into CASRAGGQGSYEQYF.

The count of this clone is one. The chain is built from TRBV29-1 and TRBJ2-3; 9 nucleotides line up with TRBD2. Germline-derived CDR1 and CDR2 are SQVTM and ANQGSEA. The J segment lost 1 base and the V segment lost 3 bases, leaving 8 bases of the junction unmatched. The CDR3 has 16 amino acids. CDR3 in DNA: TGCAGCGTTGAGGTCGGACTAGCGAGGGGCACAGATACGCAGTATTTT. Translated, it gives CSVEVGLARGTDTQYF.

The chain recombines TRBV5-1 with TRBJ2-5, with TRBD2 identical over 8 bases. Germline-derived CDR1 and CDR2 are SGHRS and YFSETQ. V was pared by 0 bases and J by 3 bases, with 7 bases of the junction left unmatched. There are 16 residues in the CDR3. CDR3 region: CASSLDRAGAEETQYF. DNA of the CDR3: TGCGCCAGCAGCTTGGACAGAGCGGGAGCGGAAGAGACCCAGTACTTC.

This clone showed up just once. The chain carries TRBV15 and TRBJ2-3, with TRBD2 matching 8 bases. Looked up from germline, CDR1 is LNHNV and CDR2 is YYDKDF (reference sequence). V dropped 4 bases and J dropped 6; count of bases not matched to a gene: 12. The CDR3 length is 16 residues. The CDR3 sequence: CATSKSDGRADDTQYF. The CDR3 nucleotides read TGTGCCACCAGCAAGTCGGACGGGAGGGCAGATGATACGCAGTATTTT.

V is TRBV7-2 and J is TRBJ2-1; 11 nucleotides line up with TRBD2. CDR3 length equals 19 residues. V shed 0 bases, J shed 6 bases, and the junction held 13 bases outside the gene matches. Germline V gene sequence: CDR1 SGHTA, CDR2 FQGNSA. CDR3 nucleotides: TGTGCCAGCAGCTTAGCGTTAGGGGCTAGCGGGAGGCTTGTCAATGAGCAGTTCTTC. Encoded protein: CASSLALGASGRLVNEQFF.

The chain is built from TRBV5-5 and TRBJ2-7; the match to TRBD2 covers 10 bases. The CDR3 sequence is 15 residues long. Germline V CDR1 and CDR2: SGHKS, YYEKEE (reference sequence). Trimming took 4 bases from V and 2 from J; bases not matched to a gene: 6. The CDR3 DNA is TGTGCCAGCAGCATAGGACTAGCGGATCCCTACGAGCAGTACTTC. Amino acid sequence: CASSIGLADPYEQYF.

This chain joins TRBV19 and TRBJ1-1, with 8 bases that match TRBD1. The CDR3 contains 16 residues. J gave up 3 bases and V 5 bases, and 11 bases lay outside the gene matches. Germline V lookup: CDR1 LNHDA, CDR2 SQIVND (reference sequence). Written as DNA, the CDR3 is TGTGCCAGTAGTCTAACACTCGACAGGGGCGACACTGAAGCTTTCTTT. Amino acid sequence: CASSLTLDRGDTEAFF. The full variable domain, with the rest looked up from reference TRBV19 and TRBJ1-1, is DGGITQSPKYLFRKEGQNVTLSCEQNLNHDAMYWYRQDPGQGLRLIYYSQIVNDFQKGDIAEGYSVSREKKESFPLTVTSAQKNPTAFYLCASSLTLDRGDTEAFFGQGTRLTVV.